This entry features one T cell receptor beta chain sequence. Its antigen is currently unknown. Blood samples were obtained at baseline, cycle 4 day 1, and cycle 7 day 1. The sample originates from a study of OX40 agonist ivuxolimab in advanced cancers. At the level of the study: Clinicians treated patients with ivuxolimab, an agonistic anti-OX40 (CD134) antibody. Study conclusions and caveats: Near-lowest levels of clonal expansion characterized partial responders at 0.1-3.0 mg/kg. Expanded peripheral T cells had an undetermined antigen specificity.

The assay was immunoSEQ multiplex PCR, and TCRdb's table has in-frame clones only and misses some. The repertoire holds more than 80,000 clones, with about 89% as singletons. Germline assignment: CDR1 SGHAT and CDR2 FQNNGV. The CDR3 length is 16 residues. J was trimmed by 9 bases and V by 5 bases; bases with no gene match: 9. The sequence was collected from an adult with an advanced solid tumor such as melanoma, head and neck, liver or kidney cancer. The material was CD4+ or CD8+ T cells sorted from blood, obtained in a trial of the OX40 agonist ivuxolimab. This chain uses TRBV11-2 with TRBJ2-1; 14 positions match TRBD2. Here the CDR3 reads CASSPRSGLAGGEQFF. The CDR3, as DNA: TGTGCCAGCAGCCCTAGGTCCGGACTAGCGGGAGGTGAGCAGTTCTTC.